Sequencing of this T cell receptor (beta chain) was carried out in a study of blood T cell repertoires in COVID-19. Study details: Some COVID-19 samples were acute and others convalescent; all came from the United States, Italy and Spain.

The germline CDR1 and CDR2 sequences are MNHEY and SVGAGI. The CDR3 totals 15 residues. V lost 0 bases and J 1 base, leaving 7 bases between the germline ends. This table comes from immunoSEQ multiplex PCR, and its TCRdb copy is limited to in-frame clones, with some not included. The repertoire holds about 220,000 clones, with approximately 80% as singletons. Cohorts were based on clinical histories the participants reported. The sequenced sample consisted of PBMCs or T cells enriched from blood (not recorded which). The sequence was collected from a woman in her sixties or seventies who had recovered from COVID-19. V gene TRBV6-5 combines with J gene TRBJ1-5; D remains unclear. CDR3 residues: CASSYSAWSNQPQHF. CDR3 DNA: TGTGCCAGCAGTTACTCGGCCTGGAGCAATCAGCCCCAGCATTTT.